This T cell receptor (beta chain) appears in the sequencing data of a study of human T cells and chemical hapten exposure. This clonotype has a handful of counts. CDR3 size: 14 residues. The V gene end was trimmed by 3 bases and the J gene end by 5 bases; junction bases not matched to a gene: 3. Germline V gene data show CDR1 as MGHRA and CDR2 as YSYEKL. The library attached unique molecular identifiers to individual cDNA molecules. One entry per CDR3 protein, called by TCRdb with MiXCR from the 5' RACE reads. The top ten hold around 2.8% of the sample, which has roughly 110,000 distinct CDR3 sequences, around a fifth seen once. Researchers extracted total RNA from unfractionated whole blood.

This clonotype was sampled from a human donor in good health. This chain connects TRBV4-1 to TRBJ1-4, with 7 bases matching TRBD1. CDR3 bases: TGCGCCAGCAGCCAGGGACAGCCCAATGAAAAACTGTTTTTT. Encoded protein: CASSQGQPNEKLFF.